This entry lists 18 T cell receptor beta chains sequenced from one sample in a study of identical twins. TCRdb analysed the 5' RACE reads with MiXCR anew, one entry per CDR3 protein. The data hold about 890,000 distinct CDR3 sequences, with approximately 13% observed a single time. These sequences were also reported in another study, on yellow fever vaccine responses in identical twins.

The sequencing sample was made of PBMCs. These receptors came from a woman aged 18-29 years in good health.

V is TRBV7-9 and J is TRBJ1-1; D is unresolved. The germline gives CDR1 SEHNR, CDR2 FQNEAQ (reference sequence). The CDR3 spans 12 residues. V was pared by 11 bases and J by 0 bases, with 10 bases between. CDR3 amino acids: CAVGVLNTEAFF. CDR3 DNA: TGTGCCGTCGGTGTCCTGAACACTGAAGCTTTCTTT.

The chain uses TRBV2 and TRBJ1-5; TRBD1 is a possible D gene (5 bases). V lost 6 bases to trimming and J lost 0 bases, with 9 bases between them. The CDR3 covers 14 residues. The germline V gene has CDR1 SNHLY and CDR2 FYNNEI. The CDR3: CASRGTVSNQPQHF. In DNA form, the CDR3 reads TGTGCCAGCAGGGGGACGGTTAGCAATCAGCCCCAGCATTTT. Based on the CDR3 plus reference TRBV2 and TRBJ1-5, the full variable domain is EPEVTQTPSHQVTQMGQEVILRCVPISNHLYFYWYRQILGQKVEFLVSFYNNEISEKSEIFDDQFSVERPDGSNFTLKIRSTKLEDSAMYFCASRGTVSNQPQHFGDGTRLSIL.

This clonotype was detected only a few times. The chain joins TRBV5-1 to TRBJ2-5, with a weak D call TRBD2 (5 bases). In germline, CDR1 is SGHRS, CDR2 YFSETQ. V was trimmed by 1 base and J by 5 bases, leaving 24 bases between them. The CDR3 has 18 amino acids. Written as DNA, the CDR3 is TGCGCCAGCAGCTTGAGGTGGGAGCGGACCTCTCTGGGGGAGACCCAGTACTTC. This codes for CASSLRWERTSLGETQYF.

This clonotype was seen only a few times. The V gene is TRBV9, the J gene TRBJ2-7; TRBD1 is a possible D gene (6 bases). The CDR3 is 15 residues long. Looked up from germline, CDR1 is SGDLS and CDR2 is YYNGEE. The V gene lost 0 bases and the J gene lost 0 bases, with 10 bases spanning the gap. The CDR3 nucleotides read TGTGCCAGCAGCGTAGGTACAGGGAGCTCCTACGAGCAGTACTTC. This codes for CASSVGTGSSYEQYF.

Here the CDR3 reads CASSRAAQGPDTQYF. The CDR3, as DNA: TGCGCCAGCAGCCGGGCCGCACAGGGTCCAGATACGCAGTATTTT. The V and J genes are TRBV5-1 and TRBJ2-3; possible D gene TRBD1, 6 bases. The CDR3 runs to 15 residues. V lost 4 bases, J lost 4 bases, and 16 bases lay in between. Germline assignment: CDR1 SGHRS and CDR2 YFSETQ.

This clonotype occurred a few times. The chain links TRBV29-1 to TRBJ2-6; 7 positions match TRBD1. J was trimmed by 0 bases and V by 6 bases; bases with no gene match: 5. From germline, CDR1 is SQVTM and CDR2 ANQGSEA. This CDR3 contains 15 residues. The CDR3 sequence is CSVYRGPSGANVLTF. The CDR3 coding sequence is TGCAGCGTATACAGGGGCCCCTCTGGGGCCAACGTCCTGACTTTC.

Many counts were recorded for this clonotype. The chain has TRBV7-9 and TRBJ2-3; D is uncertain. V shed 5 bases and J shed 6 bases, with 6 bases lying between them. The length of the CDR3 is 11 residues. Germline-derived CDR1 and CDR2 are SEHNR and FQNEAQ (reference sequence). The CDR3 DNA sequence: TGTGCCAGCAGCCCCGTGGATACGCAGTATTTT. Its protein product is CASSPVDTQYF.

The chain recombines TRBV20-1 with TRBJ2-3, with TRBD1 as a possible D gene (6 bases). CDR3 length: 15 amino acids. CDR1 and CDR2 (germline): DFQATT, SNEGSKA (reference sequence). Trimming removed 5 bases at V and 1 base at J, with 16 bases between. CDR3 sequence (DNA): TGCAGTGCTCCTAGCCCGGCAGGGGGCACAGATACGCAGTATTTT. Its translation is CSAPSPAGGTDTQYF.

In its sample, this clonotype was seen a few times. The J gene is TRBJ2-2, the V gene TRBV6-4; tentatively, D is TRBD1 (5 bases). The CDR3 contains 13 residues. V was shortened by 3 bases and J by 5 bases, with 7 bases between the two germline ends. Germline CDR1 reads MRHNA; CDR2 reads SNTAGT. DNA for the CDR3: TGTGCCAGCAGTGAAGGGGAAACCGGGGAGCTGTTTTTT. This sequence encodes CASSEGETGELFF.

This clonotype was detected a few times. The V gene is TRBV12-3 or TRBV12-4, the J gene TRBJ1-1; D remains unclear. The CDR3 loop spans 14 amino acids. Trimming cost V 7 bases and J 6 bases, with 18 bases left between them. CDR3 in DNA: TGTGCCAGCACCCTTGGGGTCCTTAAATCTGAAGCTTTCTTT. It translates to CASTLGVLKSEAFF.

There are a few counts of this clonotype. The CDR3 nucleotides are TGCAGTGCACCATCAGGGGGACAAGGGTGGAATCAGCCCCAGCATTTT. It specifies CSAPSGGQGWNQPQHF. The chain employs TRBV20-1 and TRBJ1-5, with 7 bases identical to TRBD1. Unmatched junction bases numbered 15, after V lost 6 bases and J lost 4 bases. The germline CDR1 and CDR2 sequences are DFQATT and SNEGSKA (reference sequence). The CDR3 has 16 amino acids.

The chain employs TRBV5-1 and TRBJ2-1, with 7 positions matching TRBD1. Germline trimming cut 2 bases from V and 6 bases from J; bases unmatched to any gene: 5. The CDR3 runs to 14 residues. CDR1 is SGHRS, CDR2 YFSETQ, per germline. As DNA, the CDR3 is TGCGCCAGCAGCTTACGACAGGGCCCCAATGAGCAGTTCTTC. Translated, it gives CASSLRQGPNEQFF.

The V gene is TRBV7-9, the J gene TRBJ2-3; D is ambiguous. The germline V gene encodes CDR1 SEHNR and CDR2 FQNEAQ (reference sequence). The germline V and J ends were trimmed by 1 base and 4 bases, with 12 bases remaining between them. This CDR3 is 15 amino acids long. The CDR3 nucleotides are TGTGCCAGCAGCTTAGACATCCCCTCCCCAGATACGCAGTATTTT. It specifies CASSLDIPSPDTQYF.

This chain links TRBV27 with TRBJ1-6; tentative D call: TRBD1 (5 bases). The CDR3 is 16 amino acids. Trimming removed 2 bases from V and 6 bases from J, with 14 bases in between. Looked up from germline, CDR1 is MNHEY and CDR2 is SMNVEV (reference sequence). CDR3 DNA: TGTGCCAGCAGTTTAGGAGGGGCATGGGGTAATTCACCCCTCCACTTT. Its protein product is CASSLGGAWGNSPLHF.

The CDR3 sequence: CASSISFSPGRAGNEQFF. The CDR3 region has the DNA TGTGCCAGCAGCATCTCTTTCTCCCCCGGGAGGGCCGGCAATGAGCAGTTCTTC. The chain uses TRBV9 and TRBJ2-1; 8 nucleotides agree with TRBD2. The germline CDR1 and CDR2 sequences are SGDLS and YYNGEE. Trimming took 4 bases from V and 6 from J; bases not matched to a gene: 18. CDR3 length equals 18 residues.

This clonotype was seen more than once but under ten times. This sequence joins TRBV6-1 and TRBJ2-1; 7 positions agree with TRBD2. With 6 bases clipped from V and 4 bases from J, the junction kept 6 bases outside the gene matches. Per germline, CDR1 MNHNS and CDR2 SASEGT. The CDR3 is 14 residues long. CDR3 in DNA: TGTGCCAGCAGCTCCGGGAGGCCATACAATGAGCAGTTCTTC. This codes for CASSSGRPYNEQFF.

This clonotype was seen a handful of times. The chain is built from TRBV3-1 and TRBJ2-7, with 8 positions matching TRBD1. V shed 7 bases, J shed 9 bases, and the junction held 17 bases outside the gene matches. The CDR3 covers 15 residues. Germline V lookup: CDR1 LGHDT, CDR2 YNNKEL (reference sequence). This CDR3 reads CASTLSDRARGGQYF. The DNA of the CDR3 is TGTGCCAGCACTTTGTCGGACAGGGCCCGCGGAGGGCAGTACTTC.

The chain couples TRBV5-6 to TRBJ1-1; D ambiguous. The CDR3 loop spans 14 amino acids. The germline V gene encodes CDR1 SGHDT and CDR2 YYEEEE. Between the trimmed V and J ends, which lost 3 bases and 3 bases, there was a span of 12 bases. The CDR3 nucleotides read TGTGCCAGCAGCTCCAGGAGGTCGGACACTGAAGCTTTCTTT. This sequence encodes CASSSRRSDTEAFF.